The 18 T cell receptor beta chains below all came from one sample that was sequenced in a study of shared clonotypes between healthy human individuals. TCRdb's table, derived via immunoSEQ multiplex PCR, lists solely in-frame clones and lacks some. Of around 980,000 clones in the sample, 70% to 80% were seen once. Sample: memory CD4+ T cells from PBMCs. The subset is: CD45RA-negative fraction. All receptors derive from a man aged 18 to 29 in good health. Some clones in this sample may be carry-over from other donors' samples.

V gene TRBV6-5 combines with J gene TRBJ2-2, with TRBD2 identical over 8 bases. The CDR3 extends over 15 amino acids. Germline CDR1 MNHEY, CDR2 SVGAGI. The V and J ends lost 10 bases and 0 bases, in that order; junction bases with no gene match: 7. CDR3 DNA sequence: TGTGCCACCCACGGGAGGGAATCGAACACCGGGGAGCTGTTTTTT. Translating it yields CATHGRESNTGELFF.

The chain combines TRBV15 with TRBJ2-1, with TRBD2 as a possible D gene (5 bases). Trimming left V 2 bases short and J 5 bases short, with 10 bases between. This CDR3 spans 14 amino acids. Looked up from germline, CDR1 is LNHNV and CDR2 is YYDKDF (reference sequence). CDR3 DNA: TGTGCCACCAGCAGAAGAGGGAGTAACAATGAGCAGTTCTTC. The encoded protein is CATSRRGSNNEQFF.

The gene calls are TRBV9 and TRBJ1-2, with 7 bases aligning to TRBD1. Germline V gene lookup returns CDR1 SGDLS and CDR2 YYNGEE. This CDR3 comprises 14 residues. With 1 base clipped from V and 5 bases from J, the junction kept 5 bases outside the gene matches. The CDR3 sequence is CASSVTTGMYGYTF. The CDR3 nucleotides read TGTGCCAGCAGCGTAACGACAGGGATGTATGGCTACACCTTC.

The sample holds a few counts of this clone. The rearrangement uses TRBV7-2 and TRBJ2-2; D not certain. Trimming cost V 3 bases and J 7 bases, with 12 bases left between them. There are 14 residues in the CDR3. CDR1 is SGHTA and CDR2 is FQGNSA in the germline V gene. In DNA form, the CDR3 reads TGTGCCAGCAGCTTCTCCCGAAGGGTCGGGGAGCTGTTTTTT. It specifies CASSFSRRVGELFF.

This rearrangement joins TRBV13 to TRBJ1-1; D uncertain. The CDR3 covers 13 residues. Per the germline V gene, CDR1 is PRHDT and CDR2 is FYEKMQ (reference sequence). Trimming removed 5 bases from V and 1 base from J, with 8 bases in between. The CDR3 protein is CASSTTQNTEAFF. CDR3 sequence (DNA): TGTGCCAGCAGCACAACACAGAACACTGAAGCTTTCTTT.

This rearrangement joins TRBV7-2 to TRBJ2-2; 9 bases agree with TRBD1. The length of the CDR3 is 16 residues. Germline values: CDR1 SGHTA, CDR2 FQGNSA. The J segment lost 5 bases and the V segment lost 5 bases, leaving 9 bases of the junction unmatched. CDR3 residues: CASSTRDRARTGELFF. CDR3 DNA sequence: TGTGCCAGCAGCACCCGGGACAGGGCTAGGACCGGGGAGCTGTTTTTT.

This chain joins TRBV29-1 and TRBJ1-5; D is unresolved. Between the trimmed V and J ends, which lost 7 bases and 3 bases, there was a span of 10 bases. CDR1 and CDR2 from the germline V gene are SQVTM and ANQGSEA. The CDR3 contains 12 residues. In nucleotides, the CDR3 is TGCAGCGCGGGGTCCGACAATCAGCCCCAGCATTTT. Translation gives CSAGSDNQPQHF.

This clone was detected only a few times. The CDR3 DNA is TGTGCCATCAGCCGGGACGGGGGGAAAGGGGAGACCCAGTACTTC. The encoded protein is CAISRDGGKGETQYF. The chain couples TRBV10-3 to TRBJ2-5; 7 nucleotides align to TRBD2. This CDR3 is built from 15 residues. Trimming took 6 bases from V and 5 from J; bases not matched to a gene: 12. Germline CDR1 ENHRY, CDR2 SYGVKD.

The chain links TRBV7-8 to TRBJ2-5; no reliable D call. This CDR3 spans 12 amino acids. Germline V lookup: CDR1 SGHVS, CDR2 FQNEAQ. V was pared by 2 bases and J by 4 bases, with 5 bases between. The CDR3 nucleotides are TGTGCCAGCAGCTTACGTTTAGAGACCCAGTACTTC. Its protein is CASSLRLETQYF.

The J gene is TRBJ1-3, the V gene TRBV2; perhaps TRBD1 as D (5 bases). Germline V gene lookup returns CDR1 SNHLY and CDR2 FYNNEI. This CDR3 spans 12 amino acids. Deletions cut 6 bases from V and 9 bases from J, with 12 bases between. In DNA form, the CDR3 reads TGTGCCAGCAGCGACTGGGGGAGCACCATATATTTT. Its protein product is CASSDWGSTIYF.

The rearrangement links TRBV2 to TRBJ2-2; D is undetermined. The V and J ends lost 4 bases and 5 bases respectively, with 14 bases between them. CDR1 is SNHLY and CDR2 is FYNNEI in the germline V gene. This CDR3 is built from 15 residues. The CDR3 is CASSVSNSPTGELFF. DNA for the CDR3: TGTGCCAGCAGTGTTAGTAACTCACCTACCGGGGAGCTGTTTTTT.

The chain has TRBV13 and TRBJ2-3, with D possibly TRBD1 on 5 matching bases. Germline V gives CDR1 PRHDT, CDR2 FYEKMQ (reference sequence). The CDR3 has 14 amino acids. The V end lost 6 bases, the J end lost 0 bases, and 10 bases lay between the germline ends. In DNA form, the CDR3 reads TGTGCCAGCAGGGATCAGGGAAGCACAGATACGCAGTATTTT. Amino acid sequence: CASRDQGSTDTQYF.

The rearrangement joins TRBV29-1 to TRBJ2-7; 8 nucleotides align to TRBD1. The V gene's germline CDR1 is SQVTM and CDR2 ANQGSEA. This CDR3 comprises 15 residues. V dropped 1 base and J dropped 3; count of bases not matched to a gene: 8. The CDR3 loop is CSVEGMTGTGYEQYF. CDR3 nucleotide sequence: TGCAGCGTTGAAGGGATGACCGGGACAGGCTACGAGCAGTACTTC.

This chain uses TRBV4-2 with TRBJ1-5; D is unresolved. Trimming left V 0 bases short and J 9 bases short, with 15 bases between. CDR3 length: 15 residues. The germline gives CDR1 LGHNA, CDR2 YNFKEQ. The DNA for the CDR3 is TGTGCCAGCAGCCAAGATCAGGCCGCGAGGTGGCCCCAGCATTTT. Amino acid sequence: CASSQDQAARWPQHF.

The chain links TRBV7-2 to TRBJ2-4; D tentatively fits TRBD1 or TRBD2 (5 bases each). Germline loops: CDR1 SGHTA, CDR2 FQGNSA. CDR3 length: 12 amino acids. The V end lost 4 bases, the J end lost 10 bases, and 11 bases lay between the germline ends. This CDR3 is CASSSRGPIQYF. CDR3 coding DNA: TGTGCCAGCAGCTCCCGGGGCCCGATTCAGTACTTC.

CDR3 sequence (DNA): TGTGCCAGTAGTCCCTCGACAGGGTATGGCGAGCAGTACTTC. It translates to CASSPSTGYGEQYF. V and J are TRBV19 and TRBJ2-7, with 7 positions matching TRBD1. Germline CDR1 is LNHDA and CDR2 is SQIVND (reference sequence). After removal of 5 bases from V and 6 bases from J, the junction contained 10 bases not matched to a gene. This CDR3 is 14 amino acids long.

CDR3 sequence: CASSPSIIREGTEAFF. The CDR3 DNA is TGTGCCAGCTCACCAAGTATCATCAGGGAGGGCACTGAAGCTTTCTTT. V usage is TRBV18 and J usage is TRBJ1-1, with D tentatively TRBD1 (5 bases). There are 16 residues in the CDR3. Germline V gene lookup returns CDR1 KGHSH and CDR2 LQKENI. The V end was cut by 2 bases, the J end by 4 bases, with 17 bases between.

This CDR3 reads CAIRGATDDSYEQYF. The CDR3 DNA reads TGTGCCATCCGGGGAGCAACCGATGACTCCTACGAGCAGTACTTC. The V call is TRBV10-3, the J call TRBJ2-7, with a weak D call TRBD2 (5 bases). Germline V gene lookup returns CDR1 ENHRY and CDR2 SYGVKD. This CDR3 contains 15 residues. V dropped 8 bases and J dropped 0 bases, with 17 bases sitting between them.